This T cell receptor beta chain appears in the sequencing data of a study of blood T cell repertoires in COVID-19 (dated by TCRdb to 2019 to 2021). In terms of the full investigation: The collaborator samples originated in the United States, Italy and Spain and spanned the acute and convalescent phases of COVID-19. The samples were drawn from two sources: the first 160 participants of the ongoing ImmuneRACE study, and fewer than 1,500 subjects contributed by 6 global collaborators. The material from the prospective study consisted of cDNA or gDNA derived from T cells, B-cell-depleted T cells, or PBMCs. The repertoires were released in a freely available public database meant as a resource for research on the immune response to SARS-CoV-2. The sample metadata nearly always contained a de-identified subject ID, COVID-19 status, age in years and sex. Where HLA class I and class II types were available, the types were taken from metadata supplied by the sample provider, not from assay-based typing. Deeply sampled blood TCRbeta repertoires from subjects exposed to, actively infected with, or recovered from COVID-19 were included in the dataset.

Whole blood was collected in K2EDTA tubes by collaborating institutions according to the institutions' own protocols. For TCRbeta analysis, collaborators shipped samples as frozen whole blood, isolated PBMCs, or DNA extracted from either of those sample types. This clone was counted a single time. The antigen this receptor binds is unknown. No qualities accompany the bases; no much larger clone lies one base away. The paper as a whole reports these results and caveats: How much clinical and demographic metadata was included differed by source and by participant, and the metadata was provided uncurated.

V loses 3 bases of germline sequence and J loses 6 bases, and the interval between the two ends is 11 bases. Measured from the cysteine to the phenylalanine, the CDR3 is 13 residues long. This entry keeps only the CDR3 DNA: 39 bases, framed from base 1. Taken from the germline V gene, the CDR1 and CDR2 loops are MDHEN and SYDVKM. TCRbeta CDR3 regions were amplified from genomic DNA by means of the immunoSEQ Assay, a bias-controlled multiplex PCR. The authors processed their data as follows. The number of nucleated cells in each sample was estimated from the amplification of reference gene primers within the assay. To quantify the absolute abundance of each unique TCRbeta CDR3 rearrangement, sequence reads were collapsed and filtered. For each sample, productive Simpson clonality was calculated as the square root of Simpson's diversity index across productive rearrangements. Entries here come from immuneACCESS through TCRdb and include only in-frame sequences with V and J called. Some clones fail to appear in such tables; in the studies checked, an unresolved V gene covers under half of the shortfall, and the cause of the remainder is unknown. The DNA was the basis for D and trimming; V, J and clone size are from that table. A total of approximately 210,000 clones appear in this sample, more than 70% of them only once. Roughly 8.2% of the sample comes from the top ten.

The V gene is TRBV28 and the J gene is TRBJ1-2; the D gene assignment is ambiguous. The source of this sequence is a woman aged 50 to 65 with acute or convalescent COVID-19. Specimen: peripheral blood. At the DNA level, the sequence is TGTGCCAGCAGTTTCGGTAATGAGGATGGCTACACCTTC. Its translation reads: CASSFGNEDGYTF.